One sample yielded the 8 T cell receptor beta chains listed below, sequenced in a study of blood T cells in healthy people across ages. A second PCR, run for about 6 to 11 cycles, used a sample-barcoded 5' primer plus a J-beta primer mix. Using its own MiXCR run on the 5' RACE reads, TCRdb lists one record per CDR3 protein. The repertoire holds 250,000 to 300,000 distinct CDR3 sequences, with 25% to 30% as singletons. Material: blood. These receptors were taken from a woman aged 70-85 years in good health.

The chain combines TRBV27 with TRBJ2-1, with TRBD1 identical over 8 bases. Gene TRBJ2-5 matches the end of the DNA better, so the J call may be wrong. The germline V gene has CDR1 MNHEY and CDR2 SMNVEV (reference sequence). The CDR3 contains 14 residues. In nucleotides, the CDR3 is TGTGCCCCTGAATCCCAGGGGGCGCGGAAGACCCAGTACTTC. It yields the protein CAPESQGARKTQYF.

J is TRBJ2-3 and V is TRBV20-1; D perhaps matches TRBD2 (5 bases). Deletions cut 3 bases from V and 1 base from J, with 8 bases between. Germline V CDR1 and CDR2: DFQATT, SNEGSKA (reference sequence). This CDR3 region has 13 residues. The DNA for the CDR3 is TGCAGTGCTAGTAGTAGCGGCACAGATACGCAGTATTTT. Translating it yields CSASSSGTDTQYF.

The chain links TRBV5-1 to TRBJ2-5; a possible D gene is TRBD2 (6 bases). The J call may not be correct, given that the DNA end is closer to TRBJ2-1. The CDR3 runs 16 residues. Germline-derived CDR1 and CDR2 are SGHRS and YFSETQ. The CDR3 here is CASSLGTNYNYNEQFF. In nucleotides, the CDR3 is TGCGCCAGCAGCTTGGGGACTAACTATAACTACAATGAGCAGTTCTTC.

The chain joins TRBV6-6 to TRBJ2-1; D is tentatively TRBD1 or TRBD2 (5 bases each). Germline V lookup: CDR1 MNHNY, CDR2 SVGAGI (reference sequence). The CDR3 contains 15 residues. V dropped 6 bases and J dropped 0 bases, with 12 bases sitting between them. The CDR3 protein is CASSRGQSSYNEQFF. In DNA, the CDR3 is TGTGCCAGCAGCCGGGGCCAAAGCTCCTACAATGAGCAGTTCTTC.

This clonotype was seen a handful of times. The chain employs TRBV7-2 and TRBJ1-1; D possibly corresponds to TRBD1 (5 bases). The V end was cut by 5 bases, the J end by 0 bases, with 13 bases between. In germline, CDR1 is SGHTA, CDR2 FQGNSA. The length of the CDR3 is 15 residues. The CDR3 sequence: CASSPVGTVNTEAFF. The CDR3 nucleotides are TGTGCCAGCAGCCCCGTGGGGACGGTGAACACTGAAGCTTTCTTT.

The chain has TRBV6-2 or TRBV6-3 and TRBJ2-5, with unresolved D. Between the trimmed V and J ends, which lost 3 bases and 4 bases, there was a span of 12 bases. The CDR3 totals 14 residues. Germline V CDR1 and CDR2: MNHEY, SVGEGT. CDR3 sequence (DNA): TGTGCCAGCAGTTATGGTTTGCCACGAGAGACCCAGTACTTC. Amino acid sequence: CASSYGLPRETQYF.

The chain joins TRBV4-3 to TRBJ1-1; possible D gene TRBD1, 5 bases. The CDR3 extends over 19 amino acids. Germline CDR1 LGHNA, CDR2 YSLEER. The ends were cut back, 1 base at V and 4 bases at J, with 25 bases in the middle. The CDR3 nucleotides are TGCGCCAGCAGCCAAGGAGGGGATGGAGGATGGGTTAAGGGCACTGAAGCTTTCTTT. Its protein is CASSQGGDGGWVKGTEAFF.

Comments on this clonotype: One end of the junction varies from germline; a read error may be responsible. J is TRBJ2-5 and V is TRBV28, with TRBD2 identical over 8 bases. The DNA end lines up better with TRBJ2-7; the J call may be wrong. Germline V lookup: CDR1 MDHEN, CDR2 SYDVKM. The CDR3 contains 16 residues. The CDR3 coding sequence is TGTGTCAGCAATTCCTTAGCGGGACAAAGTCCCCACGAGCAGTACTTC. This sequence encodes CVSNSLAGQSPHEQYF.